The entry below gives a single T cell receptor (beta chain) sequence along with its context. TCRdb's copy holds only in-frame clones and misses some; the assay was immunoSEQ multiplex PCR. The repertoire consists of roughly 200,000 clones, with 65% to 85% occurring once and the leading ten covering 1.3%. This sample stems from a study of blood T cell repertoires in COVID-19. Study background: In each case, the material was cDNA or gDNA derived from T cells, B-cell-depleted T cells, or PBMCs.

V lost 4 bases, J lost 2 bases, and 10 bases lay in between. The germline V gene has CDR1 LGHNA and CDR2 YNFKEQ. There are 14 residues in the CDR3. The specimen was peripheral blood. The sequence was collected from a woman aged 25 to 39 with COVID-19, enrolled during active disease. The rearrangement uses TRBV4-2 and TRBJ2-3; a weak D match, TRBD2 (5 bases). The CDR3 DNA reads TGTGCCAGCAGCCGCACTAGTTACACAGATACGCAGTATTTT. Its translation is CASSRTSYTDTQYF.